These 11 T cell receptor beta chains were all obtained from the same sample, sequenced in a study of cytomegalovirus exposure and HLA in healthy donors. Assay: immunoSEQ multiplex PCR; the TCRdb copy retains only in-frame clones and omits some. The sample yields fewer than 300,000 clones, over 75% seen once. The sample consisted of PBMCs. The receptors originated from a woman under 30 in good health and CMV-seronegative.

This clone was seen only a few times. The chain employs TRBV25-1 and TRBJ1-2; D gene ambiguous. Per the germline V gene, CDR1 is MGHDK and CDR2 is SYGVNS. Trimming took off 4 bases at V and 6 bases at J, with 12 bases between the two ends. The CDR3 runs 13 residues. The CDR3, as DNA: TGTGCCAGCAGTGTGGCCTACAGAGATGGCTACACCTTC. This sequence encodes CASSVAYRDGYTF.

This sequence joins TRBV27 and TRBJ2-3, with 7 bases identical to TRBD2. V trimming: 2 bases; J trimming: 1 base; junction bases outside the gene matches: 6. The CDR3 is 16 residues long. Germline V gene lookup returns CDR1 MNHEY and CDR2 SMNVEV (reference sequence). The CDR3 is CASSLGLAAGTDTQYF. CDR3 sequence (DNA): TGTGCCAGCAGTTTAGGGCTAGCGGCCGGCACAGATACGCAGTATTTT.

This clone was recorded a few times. V and J are TRBV12-5 and TRBJ2-2; no firm D call. Trimming shortened V by 6 bases and J by 4 bases, and 9 bases separated the two germline ends. The V gene's germline CDR1 is LGHNT and CDR2 FRNRAP. This CDR3 has 13 amino acids. For the CDR3, the DNA is TGTGCTAGTGGCATGTACGGCACCGGGGAGCTGTTTTTT. Translated, it gives CASGMYGTGELFF.

The genes are TRBV10-3 and TRBJ2-7, with D perhaps TRBD2 (6 bases). Trimming shortened V by 6 bases and J by 2 bases, and 14 bases separated the two germline ends. The CDR3 spans 14 residues. Looked up from germline, CDR1 is ENHRY and CDR2 is SYGVKD. The CDR3 loop is CAIRRDFLAYEQYF. The DNA for the CDR3 is TGTGCCATCAGGAGGGACTTTCTGGCCTACGAGCAGTACTTC.

The chain carries TRBV18 and TRBJ1-1; D uncertain. This CDR3 comprises 14 residues. Germline CDR1 and CDR2: KGHSH and LQKENI. The V and J ends lost 2 bases and 0 bases respectively, with 7 bases between them. The CDR3 DNA reads TGTGCCAGCTCACCAAAAGACATGAACACTGAAGCTTTCTTT. This encodes CASSPKDMNTEAFF.

The DNA of the CDR3 is TGTGCCAGCAGTTTGGCAGGGTCAGATACGCAGTATTTT. Protein product: CASSLAGSDTQYF. This chain links TRBV28 with TRBJ2-3; TRBD1 is a possible D gene (5 bases). Per the germline V gene, CDR1 is MDHEN and CDR2 is SYDVKM. V was pared by 3 bases and J by 4 bases, with 8 bases between. CDR3 length: 13 amino acids.

The genes are TRBV27 and TRBJ1-4; D ambiguous. The germline gives CDR1 MNHEY, CDR2 SMNVEV (reference sequence). The CDR3 is made up of 13 amino acids. V was pared by 5 bases and J by 10 bases, with 14 bases between. This CDR3 is CASSPPTLVKLFF. In nucleotides, the CDR3 is TGTGCCAGCAGTCCCCCGACACTCGTAAAACTGTTTTTT.

This clone has more than one count but fewer than ten. The chain employs TRBV28 and TRBJ2-1; TRBD2 aligns across 14 bases. V shed 8 bases and J 6 bases; nucleotides not matched to a gene: 21. Per germline, CDR1 MDHEN and CDR2 SYDVKM. The CDR3 runs to 20 residues. DNA for the CDR3: TGTGCCAGCCGAACGGGACTAGCGGGAGATAGTATTCGCGGGAGCAATGAGCAGTTCTTC. It is translated as CASRTGLAGDSIRGSNEQFF.

A note on this clone: One end of the junction fails to match germline, which may point to a read error. The chain recombines TRBV7-7 with TRBJ2-5, with 10 bases that match TRBD2. The CDR3 has 17 amino acids. Germline V CDR1 and CDR2: SSHAT, FNYEAQ (reference sequence). DNA of the CDR3: TGTGCTAGCAGCTTTAGTAGGGCTAGCGGGAGTTCAGAGACCCAGTACTTC. Its protein is CASSFSRASGSSETQYF. The whole variable domain, filled in from reference TRBV7-7 and TRBJ2-5, reads GAGVSQSPRYKVTKRGQDVTLRCDPISSHATLYWYQQALGQGPEFLTYFNYEAQPDKSGLPSDRFSAERPEGSISTLTIQRTEQRDSAMYRCASSFSRASGSSETQYFGPGTRLLVL.

The chain carries TRBV9 and TRBJ2-5, with a tentative D call TRBD2 (7 bases). Trimming stripped 4 bases from V and 4 bases from J, with 17 bases between. CDR1 is SGDLS, CDR2 YYNGEE, per germline. This CDR3 comprises 15 residues. The CDR3 DNA sequence: TGTGCCAGCAGCCCACGAAGGGGGGGGTTAGAGACCCAGTACTTC. It translates to CASSPRRGGLETQYF.

The rearrangement uses TRBV19 and TRBJ1-2; 8 bases map to TRBD1. Per the germline V gene, CDR1 is LNHDA and CDR2 is SQIVND (reference sequence). The ends lost 5 bases at V and 5 bases at J; junction bases unmatched: 7. The CDR3 consists of 14 residues. CDR3 amino acids: CASSGGQAGYGYTF. CDR3 sequence (DNA): TGTGCCAGTAGTGGGGGACAGGCCGGTTATGGCTACACCTTC. Full variable domain (remainder filled in from reference TRBV19 and TRBJ1-2): DGGITQSPKYLFRKEGQNVTLSCEQNLNHDAMYWYRQDPGQGLRLIYYSQIVNDFQKGDIAEGYSVSREKKESFPLTVTSAQKNPTAFYLCASSGGQAGYGYTFGSGTRLTVV.